This T cell receptor (beta chain) stems from a study of a mutant IDH1 vaccine in newly diagnosed glioma. Study details: Treated patients had a mean age of about 40 years and a sex split that was roughly 60% male and roughly 40% female. Patients arrived already treated with radiotherapy, temozolomide, or both, most having had both.

This clone was counted once. V was trimmed by 6 bases and J by 5 bases, leaving 8 bases between them. CDR1 is MNHEY and CDR2 is SVGAGI in the germline V gene. CDR3 length: 12 residues. Regarding time point: baseline, week 1 (first vaccination visit). Stated treatment: pre-vaccination baseline after standard-of-care therapy. New WHO grade 3 or 4 IDH1-mutant, ATRX-lost astrocytomas were present in all donors. The protocol was immunoSEQ multiplex PCR, while the TCRdb copy is restricted to in-frame clones and leaves out a portion. The sample yields tens of thousands of clones, approximately 90% seen once. The rearrangement uses TRBV6-5 and TRBJ1-5, with a tentative D call TRBD1 (5 bases). The TCR comes from a man aged 35-49 years with glioma. Source: PBMCs, taken from a glioma patient treated with radiotherapy, temozolomide or both. The CDR3 loop is CASRDRDQPQHF. As DNA, the CDR3 is TGTGCCAGCAGAGACAGAGATCAGCCCCAGCATTTT.